What follows describes a single T cell receptor beta chain. The target of this receptor is not known. Qualities for individual bases were not recorded, and no much larger clone is one base off. This record comes from a study of radiotherapy plus CTLA-4 blockade in lung cancer (dated by TCRdb to between 2017 and 2018). Study-level background: Among enrolled patients, approximately 18% had an objective response and approximately 30% reached disease control.

V sheds 7 bases and J sheds 4 bases, leaving 14 bases between their ends. Taken from the germline V gene, the CDR1 and CDR2 loops are MDHEN and SYDVKM. CDR3 length: 14 amino acids, cysteine to phenylalanine. Kept here is only the CDR3 DNA, which spans 42 bases and is read in frame from base 1. General findings and caveats noted by the study authors: After treatment with radiotherapy and ipilimumab, TCR clones that originated in tumors expanded in peripheral blood. The strongest predictors of response were reported to be early dynamic shifts in blood T cell clones along with a rise in serum interferon-beta following radiation.

The study tested focal radiation therapy combined with CTLA-4 blockade (ipilimumab) in patients with chemo-refractory metastatic non-small-cell lung cancer. Receptor libraries were prepared by the immunoSEQ multiplex PCR assay. Here the immuneACCESS table is served through TCRdb, limited to in-frame sequences with V and J called. Missing clones are a known gap in these copies; in checked studies unresolved V genes cover under half, and the rest lacks a known reason. The sample table contains tens of thousands of clones; only one count was recorded for roughly 84% of them. Less than 9% of the sample is taken by the ten largest.

This specimen was peripheral blood, taken from a patient treated with radiotherapy plus ipilimumab. The sequence was obtained from a human donor with non-small cell lung cancer whose response to radiotherapy plus ipilimumab could not be evaluated. This receptor chain uses TRBV28 and TRBJ2-1, with a tentative D gene TRBD1 over 6 matching bases. The nucleotides read TGTGCCAGCACCGCCGCAGGGGTATACAATGAGCAGTTCTTC. Its translation is CASTAAGVYNEQFF.